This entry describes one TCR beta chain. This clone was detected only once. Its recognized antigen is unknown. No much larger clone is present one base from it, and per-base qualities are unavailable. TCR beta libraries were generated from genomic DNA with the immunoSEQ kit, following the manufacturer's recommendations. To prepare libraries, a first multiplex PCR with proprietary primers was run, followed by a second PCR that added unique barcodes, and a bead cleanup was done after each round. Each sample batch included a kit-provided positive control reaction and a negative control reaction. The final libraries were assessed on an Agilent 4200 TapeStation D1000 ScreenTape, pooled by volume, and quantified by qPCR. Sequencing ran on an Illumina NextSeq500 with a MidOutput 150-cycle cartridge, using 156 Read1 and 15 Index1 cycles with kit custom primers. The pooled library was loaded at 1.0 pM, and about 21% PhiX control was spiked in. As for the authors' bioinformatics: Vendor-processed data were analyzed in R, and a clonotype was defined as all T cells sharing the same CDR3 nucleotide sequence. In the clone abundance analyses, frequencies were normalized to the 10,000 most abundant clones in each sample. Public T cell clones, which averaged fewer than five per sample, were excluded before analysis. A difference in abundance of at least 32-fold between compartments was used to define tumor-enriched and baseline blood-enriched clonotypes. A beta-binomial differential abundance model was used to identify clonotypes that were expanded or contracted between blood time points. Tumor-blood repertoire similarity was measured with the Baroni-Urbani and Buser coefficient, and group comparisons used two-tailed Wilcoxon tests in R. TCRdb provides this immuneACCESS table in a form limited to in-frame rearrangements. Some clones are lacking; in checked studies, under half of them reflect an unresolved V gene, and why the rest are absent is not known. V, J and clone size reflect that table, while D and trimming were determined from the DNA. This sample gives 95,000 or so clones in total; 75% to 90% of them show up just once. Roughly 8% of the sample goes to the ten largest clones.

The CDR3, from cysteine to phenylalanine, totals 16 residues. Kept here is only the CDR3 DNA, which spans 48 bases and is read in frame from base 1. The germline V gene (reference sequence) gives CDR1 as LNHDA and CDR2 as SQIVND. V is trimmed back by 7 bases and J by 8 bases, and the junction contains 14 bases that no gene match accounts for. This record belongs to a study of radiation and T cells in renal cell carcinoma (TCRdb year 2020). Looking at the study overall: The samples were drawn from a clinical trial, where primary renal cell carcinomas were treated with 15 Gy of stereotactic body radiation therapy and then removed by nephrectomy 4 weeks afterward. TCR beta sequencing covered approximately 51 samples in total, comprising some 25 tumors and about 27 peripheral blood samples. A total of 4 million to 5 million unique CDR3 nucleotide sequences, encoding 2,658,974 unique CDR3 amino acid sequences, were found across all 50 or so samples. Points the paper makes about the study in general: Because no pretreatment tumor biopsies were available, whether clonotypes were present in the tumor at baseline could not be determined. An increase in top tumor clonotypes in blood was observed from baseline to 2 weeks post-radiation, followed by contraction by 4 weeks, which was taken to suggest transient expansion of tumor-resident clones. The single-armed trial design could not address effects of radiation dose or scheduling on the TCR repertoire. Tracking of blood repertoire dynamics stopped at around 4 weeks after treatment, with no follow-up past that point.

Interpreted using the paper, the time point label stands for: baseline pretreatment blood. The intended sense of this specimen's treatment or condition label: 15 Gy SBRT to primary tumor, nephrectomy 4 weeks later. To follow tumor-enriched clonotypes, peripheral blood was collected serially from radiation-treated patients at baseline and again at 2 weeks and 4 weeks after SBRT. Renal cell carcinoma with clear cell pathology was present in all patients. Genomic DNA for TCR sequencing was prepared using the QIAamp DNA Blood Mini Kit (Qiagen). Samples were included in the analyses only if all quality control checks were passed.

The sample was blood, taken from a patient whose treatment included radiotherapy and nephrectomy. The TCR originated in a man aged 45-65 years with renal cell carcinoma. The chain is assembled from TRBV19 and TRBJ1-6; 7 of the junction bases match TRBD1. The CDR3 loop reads CASKPRGLGEDSPLHF. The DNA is TGTGCCAGTAAACCGAGGGGGCTGGGTGAGGATTCACCCCTCCACTTT.